This entry lists 16 T cell receptor beta chains sequenced from one sample in a study of CD8+CD57+ T cells in acquired aplastic anemia. The study profiled TCR beta VDJ and CDR3 using genomic DNA as template. TCRdb reanalysed the reads using MiXCR and keeps one entry per CDR3 protein. Of 150,000 to 200,000 distinct CDR3 sequences detected, 50% to 75% appear once; the ten largest clones hold about 50%. The sequenced material came from sorted CD4+, CD8+, or CD8+CD57+ T cells (not recorded which) from PBMCs. The receptors come from a human donor in good health.

This chain joins TRBV7-2 and TRBJ2-1; weak D call: TRBD2 (5 bases). The V gene's germline CDR1 is SGHTA and CDR2 FQGNSA. CDR3 size: 13 residues. Trimming removed 4 bases from V and 10 bases from J, with 14 bases in between. CDR3: CASSSRWTGEQFF. In nucleotides, the CDR3 is TGTGCCAGCAGCTCCCGATGGACGGGAGAGCAGTTCTTC.

This clonotype has a handful of counts. The chain has TRBV10-3 and TRBJ2-5; TRBD1 aligns across 7 bases. Per the germline V gene, CDR1 is ENHRY and CDR2 is SYGVKD. There are 14 residues in the CDR3. The ends lost 6 bases at V and 3 bases at J; junction bases unmatched: 7. CDR3 region: CAISEVGGEETQYF. The DNA of the CDR3 is TGTGCCATCAGCGAGGTAGGGGGCGAAGAGACCCAGTACTTC.

The chain links TRBV2 to TRBJ1-2; D is perhaps TRBD1 (6 bases). CDR1 is SNHLY, CDR2 FYNNEI, per germline. The V gene lost 11 bases and the J gene lost 3 bases, with 13 bases spanning the gap. The CDR3 loop spans 12 amino acids. This CDR3 is CAGGQLDYGYTF. The CDR3 region has the DNA TGTGCCGGGGGGCAATTGGACTATGGCTACACCTTC. Full variable domain (rest looked up from reference TRBV2 and TRBJ1-2): EPEVTQTPSHQVTQMGQEVILRCVPISNHLYFYWYRQILGQKVEFLVSFYNNEISEKSEIFDDQFSVERPDGSNFTLKIRSTKLEDSAMYFCAGGQLDYGYTFGSGTRLTVV.

This chain connects TRBV2 to TRBJ1-2; 9 nucleotides line up with TRBD1. After removal of 2 bases from V and 6 bases from J, the junction contained 7 bases not matched to a gene. Germline lookup yields CDR1 SNHLY and CDR2 FYNNEI. The CDR3 covers 15 residues. DNA of the CDR3: TGTGCCAGCAGTGAACCGGGACAGGGAGGGAATGGCTACACCTTC. It specifies CASSEPGQGGNGYTF.

This clonotype was counted between two and nine times. The junction does not match germline at one end; this may be a read error. As DNA, the CDR3 is TGTGCCAGCAGCGCAAATATGGGACAGGGGGTCCTCCTCTTT. It codes for CASSANMGQGVLLF. This chain joins TRBV7-6 and TRBJ1-1, with 11 bases matching TRBD1. Germline lookup yields CDR1 SGHVS and CDR2 FNYEAQ. CDR3 length equals 14 residues.

The chain combines TRBV7-3 with TRBJ2-3; 12 bases match TRBD2. V lost 5 bases, J lost 6 bases, and 9 bases stayed unmatched. This CDR3 region has 16 residues. Germline values: CDR1 SGHTA, CDR2 FQGTGA. The CDR3 DNA reads TGTGCCAGCAGCCGAAAACTAGCGGGGGGCCTGGATACGCAGTATTTT. It encodes CASSRKLAGGLDTQYF.

J is TRBJ2-7 and V is TRBV7-2; 13 bases fit TRBD2. There are 17 residues in the CDR3. J was trimmed by 5 bases and V by 5 bases; bases with no gene match: 12. Germline CDR1 is SGHTA and CDR2 is FQGNSA. The CDR3 bases are TGTGCCAGCAGCCTAAGGGGACTAGCGGGGATGTCCCACGAGCAGTACTTC. Protein product: CASSLRGLAGMSHEQYF.

This clonotype was recorded a few times. This sequence joins TRBV11-3 and TRBJ2-1; 14 bases align to TRBD2. V was clipped by 5 bases and J by 6 bases; unmatched bases: 9. CDR1 SGHNT and CDR2 YENEEA come from the germline V gene. The CDR3 is 17 amino acids. The CDR3 DNA sequence: TGTGCCAGCAGCCTCAGACTAGCGGGAGGGCGGGTCAATGAGCAGTTCTTC. It translates to CASSLRLAGGRVNEQFF.

The chain employs TRBV7-8 and TRBJ1-4; the D gene is possibly TRBD1 (6 bases). CDR1 SGHVS and CDR2 FQNEAQ come from the germline V gene. Trimming pared 4 bases from V and 0 bases from J, leaving 6 bases between. There are 14 residues in the CDR3. The CDR3 reads CASSWTATNEKLFF. In DNA, the CDR3 is TGTGCCAGCAGCTGGACAGCAACTAATGAAAAACTGTTTTTT.

The V call is TRBV7-6, the J call TRBJ2-2, with D possibly matching TRBD1 (6 bases). The V end was cut by 0 bases, the J end by 3 bases, with 11 bases between. CDR1 and CDR2 (germline): SGHVS, FNYEAQ. The CDR3 loop spans 16 amino acids. The chain's CDR3 is CASSLANRVDTGELFF. DNA of the CDR3: TGTGCCAGCAGCTTAGCGAACAGGGTGGACACCGGGGAGCTGTTTTTT.

The rearrangement uses TRBV7-2 and TRBJ2-7, with 9 bases matching TRBD2. The J segment lost 1 base and the V segment lost 5 bases, leaving 3 bases of the junction unmatched. The CDR3 runs 14 residues. Germline V gene data show CDR1 as SGHTA and CDR2 as FQGNSA. CDR3 sequence reads: CASSRGLASYEQYF. The CDR3 coding sequence is TGTGCCAGCAGCAGGGGACTAGCTTCCTACGAGCAGTACTTC.

This clonotype has at least ten counts. This rearrangement joins TRBV2 to TRBJ2-7, with TRBD1 as a possible D gene (5 bases). The V gene's germline CDR1 is SNHLY and CDR2 FYNNEI. V lost 3 bases to trimming and J lost 5 bases, with 8 bases between them. The CDR3 sequence is 12 residues long. The CDR3 DNA sequence: TGTGCCAGCAGTGACAGGGTCCACGAGCAGTACTTC. Its translation: CASSDRVHEQYF.

V usage is TRBV29-1 and J usage is TRBJ1-3; TRBD1 might be the D (6 bases). V shed 4 bases and J shed 2 bases, with 9 bases lying between them. CDR1 and CDR2 (germline): SQVTM, ANQGSEA. The CDR3 consists of 13 residues. The CDR3, as DNA: TGCAGCGTTGGGACAGCCGCTGGAAACACCATATATTTT. The encoded protein is CSVGTAAGNTIYF.

The chain links TRBV20-1 to TRBJ2-1; TRBD2 agrees at 9 bases. J lost 6 bases, V lost 0 bases, and 12 bases had no gene match. Per germline, CDR1 DFQATT and CDR2 SNEGSKA (reference sequence). The CDR3 is made up of 17 amino acids. CDR3 sequence (DNA): TGCAGTGCTAGAGATACAAATATGGGCGGGGGGGCCAATGAGCAGTTCTTC. It translates to CSARDTNMGGGANEQFF.

This clonotype showed up just a few times. The chain is built from TRBV2 and TRBJ1-5; TRBD1 agrees at 7 bases. Germline V gene sequence: CDR1 SNHLY, CDR2 FYNNEI. V lost 7 bases, J lost 4 bases, and 10 bases stayed unmatched. The CDR3 is 15 residues long. The CDR3 nucleotides read TGTGCCAGCACCCCGGACAGGTTGGGGAATCAGCCCCAGCATTTT. This gives the protein CASTPDRLGNQPQHF.

This chain links TRBV5-5 with TRBJ1-2, with 9 bases lining up with TRBD1. Germline-derived CDR1 and CDR2 are SGHKS and YYEKEE (reference sequence). The CDR3 runs to 15 residues. J lost 4 bases, V lost 0 bases, and 4 bases had no gene match. The CDR3: CASSLEVTGGYGYTF. DNA for the CDR3: TGTGCCAGCAGCTTGGAGGTGACAGGGGGCTATGGCTACACCTTC.